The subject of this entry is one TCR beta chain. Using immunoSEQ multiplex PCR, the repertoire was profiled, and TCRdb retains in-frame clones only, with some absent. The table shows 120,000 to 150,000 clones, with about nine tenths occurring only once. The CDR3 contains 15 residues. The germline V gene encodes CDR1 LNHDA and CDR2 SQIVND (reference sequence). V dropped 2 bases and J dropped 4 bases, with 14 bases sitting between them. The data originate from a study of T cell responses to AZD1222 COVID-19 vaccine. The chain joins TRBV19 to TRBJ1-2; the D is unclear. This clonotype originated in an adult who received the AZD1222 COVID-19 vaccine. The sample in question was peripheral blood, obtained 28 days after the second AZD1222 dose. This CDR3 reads CASSIIADGIYGYTF. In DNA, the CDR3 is TGTGCCAGTAGTATAATCGCCGACGGGATCTATGGCTACACCTTC. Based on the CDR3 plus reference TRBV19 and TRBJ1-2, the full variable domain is DGGITQSPKYLFRKEGQNVTLSCEQNLNHDAMYWYRQDPGQGLRLIYYSQIVNDFQKGDIAEGYSVSREKKESFPLTVTSAQKNPTAFYLCASSIIADGIYGYTFGSGTRLTVV.